Given below is one T cell receptor beta chain in context. This sample was taken from a study of blood T cell repertoires in COVID-19. Some clones are missing from TCRdb's copy, which holds only in-frame ones; the method was immunoSEQ multiplex PCR. The repertoire holds approximately 50,000 clones, around 92% seen once, with around 4.3% in the top ten. The CDR3 is made up of 14 amino acids. V lost 2 bases and J 6 bases, leaving 14 bases between the germline ends. Germline CDR1 reads GTSNPN; CDR2 reads SVGIG (reference sequence). The sequence derives from a man aged 50 or older with active COVID-19. Specimen: peripheral blood. This chain links TRBV30 with TRBJ1-5; D gene ambiguous. The CDR3 DNA follows: TGTGCCTGGAGTCAAGGGAGTTTCGGTCAGCCCCAGCATTTT. This gives the protein CAWSQGSFGQPQHF. The full variable domain, completed using reference TRBV30 and TRBJ1-5, is SQTIHQWPATLVQPVGSPLSLECTVEGTSNPNLYWYRQAAGRGLQLLFYSVGIGQISSEVPQNLSASRPQDRQFILSSKKLLLSDSGFYLCAWSQGSFGQPQHFGDGTRLSIL.